These 24 T cell receptor beta chains share one sample of origin, sequenced in a study of blood T cell repertoires in COVID-19. Data came from immunoSEQ multiplex PCR; TCRdb stores just in-frame clones and leaves some out. This table has roughly 110,000 clones, around 88% appearing once. Sequenced sample: peripheral blood. The receptor source for this set is a man aged 50 or older with active or convalescent COVID-19.

The V gene is TRBV6-2 or TRBV6-3, the J gene TRBJ1-5, with TRBD1 as a possible D gene (6 bases). The V end lost 2 bases, the J end lost 8 bases, and 13 bases lay between the germline ends. The CDR3 covers 14 residues. From germline, CDR1 is MNHEY and CDR2 SVGEGT. The CDR3 DNA reads TGTGCCAGCAGTTACACTACAGGGATCGAGCCCCAGCATTTT. As protein: CASSYTTGIEPQHF.

The chain has TRBV28 and TRBJ1-3, with D maybe TRBD1 (6 bases). The CDR3 has 15 amino acids. The V end lost 3 bases, the J end lost 0 bases, and 9 bases lay between the germline ends. Germline V CDR1 and CDR2: MDHEN, SYDVKM. The CDR3 DNA reads as TGTGCCAGCAGTTTCTGGGGGCTCTCTGGAAACACCATATATTTT. Protein: CASSFWGLSGNTIYF.

The rearrangement links TRBV5-4 to TRBJ1-4, with 7 bases identical to TRBD1. The V and J ends lost 2 bases and 7 bases, in that order; junction bases with no gene match: 2. Germline CDR1 SGHNT, CDR2 YYREEE (reference sequence). CDR3 length: 13 residues. DNA for the CDR3: TGTGCCAGCAGCTTCCAGGGGGGTGAAAAACTGTTTTTT. Translation: CASSFQGGEKLFF.

This chain uses TRBV24-1 with TRBJ2-1; 9 positions agree with TRBD1. Trimming removed 4 bases from V and 15 bases from J; junction bases left unmatched: 12. Germline CDR1 KGHDR, CDR2 SFDVKD. This CDR3 contains 14 residues. CDR3 bases: TGTGCCACCAGTGACCCGACGACTGACAGGGGGGGGTTCTTC. Protein: CATSDPTTDRGGFF.

The V and J genes are TRBV5-1 and TRBJ1-1, with TRBD1 matching 9 bases. Germline V gene data show CDR1 as SGHRS and CDR2 as YFSETQ. V shed 3 bases, J shed 5 bases, and the junction held 5 bases outside the gene matches. The CDR3 runs to 14 residues. The DNA for the CDR3 is TGCGCCAGCAGCTGGGCCGGACAGGGGACTGAAGCTTTCTTT. Translated: CASSWAGQGTEAFF.

V and J are TRBV30 and TRBJ2-7; D might be TRBD2 (6 bases). The CDR3 spans 15 residues. V was cut by 5 bases and J by 2 bases, with 19 bases left in between. Germline CDR1 and CDR2: GTSNPN and SVGIG (reference sequence). The CDR3 nucleotides are TGTGCCTGGTTGGGGGGAGAGGGGCTCCCCTACGAGCAGTACTTC. Translation gives CAWLGGEGLPYEQYF.

This clone was found once. The rearrangement links TRBV28 to TRBJ1-1; D gene ambiguous. Per germline, CDR1 MDHEN and CDR2 SYDVKM. V lost 3 bases, J lost 0 bases, and 8 bases lay in between. This CDR3 comprises 14 residues. In nucleotides, the CDR3 is TGTGCCAGCAGTTTCCCCAACATGAACACTGAAGCTTTCTTT. It encodes CASSFPNMNTEAFF.

The chain carries TRBV6-1 and TRBJ2-1; 9 bases map to TRBD2. CDR1 is MNHNS and CDR2 is SASEGT in the germline V gene. With 3 bases clipped from V and 6 bases from J, the junction kept 9 bases outside the gene matches. The CDR3 consists of 16 residues. CDR3 residues: CASSEWSGRSPNEQFF. CDR3 DNA: TGTGCCAGCAGTGAGTGGAGCGGGAGGAGTCCCAATGAGCAGTTCTTC.

This chain joins TRBV5-6 and TRBJ2-2, with 8 bases lining up with TRBD1. The CDR3 is 13 amino acids. The V and J ends lost 0 bases and 13 bases, in that order; junction bases with no gene match: 5. Per germline, CDR1 SGHDT and CDR2 YYEEEE. The chain's CDR3 is CASSLDQGAGLFF. CDR3 nucleotide sequence: TGTGCCAGCAGCTTGGACCAGGGGGCTGGGCTGTTTTTT.

The chain combines TRBV4-1 with TRBJ2-1; TRBD1 matches at 7 bases. There are 17 residues in the CDR3. The ends lost 1 base at V and 9 bases at J; junction bases unmatched: 15. Germline CDR1 is MGHRA and CDR2 is YSYEKL. The CDR3 DNA sequence: TGCGCCAGCAGCCAAGTAAAAGGCAGGGGGTCGATGGGTGAGCAGTTCTTC. Its protein product is CASSQVKGRGSMGEQFF.

The gene calls are TRBV6-5 and TRBJ1-1; TRBD1 matches at 9 bases. Germline V CDR1 and CDR2: MNHEY, SVGAGI. Germline trimming cut 6 bases from V and 6 bases from J; bases unmatched to any gene: 11. This CDR3 spans 15 amino acids. CDR3 sequence: CASSAPGQGRAEAFF. The CDR3 DNA reads TGTGCCAGCAGCGCTCCTGGACAGGGGAGGGCTGAAGCTTTCTTT.

The J gene is TRBJ1-5, the V gene TRBV6-2 or TRBV6-3, with D possibly matching TRBD1 (6 bases). Trimming left V 5 bases short and J 2 bases short, with 13 bases between. Per germline, CDR1 MNHEY and CDR2 SVGEGT. This CDR3 comprises 15 residues. CDR3 sequence (DNA): TGTGCCAGCAGTCAAGGGGGGGCGGGCAATCAGCCCCAGCATTTT. Translated: CASSQGGAGNQPQHF.

This clone was observed a single time. This sequence joins TRBV28 and TRBJ1-5; TRBD1 matches at 8 bases. CDR1 MDHEN and CDR2 SYDVKM come from the germline V gene. Trimming took 2 bases from V and 5 from J; bases not matched to a gene: 8. The CDR3 has 16 amino acids. CDR3 DNA sequence: TGTGCCAGCAGTTTAGGAACAGGGGGTACGTATCAGCCCCAGCATTTT. Its translation is CASSLGTGGTYQPQHF.

The chain joins TRBV19 to TRBJ1-5; the D gene is possibly TRBD1 (6 bases). The CDR3 covers 11 residues. Germline V gene data show CDR1 as LNHDA and CDR2 as SQIVND (reference sequence). The CDR3, as DNA: TGTGACAGGGCCGAAAATCAGCCCCAGCATTTT. Residues: CDRAENQPQHF.

The chain joins TRBV28 to TRBJ1-5; tentative D call: TRBD1 (6 bases). Germline assignment: CDR1 MDHEN and CDR2 SYDVKM. The CDR3 has 17 amino acids. Trimming shortened V by 5 bases and J by 3 bases, and 20 bases separated the two germline ends. CDR3 amino acids: CASSKPTGPVDNQPQHF. CDR3 DNA: TGTGCCAGCAGTAAGCCGACAGGACCGGTTGACAATCAGCCCCAGCATTTT. Together with reference TRBV28 and TRBJ1-5, the CDR3 gives the full variable domain: DVKVTQSSRYLVKRTGEKVFLECVQDMDHENMFWYRQDPGLGLRLIYFSYDVKMKEKGDIPEGYSVSREKKERFSLILESASTNQTSMYLCASSKPTGPVDNQPQHFGDGTRLSIL.

V gene TRBV7-9 combines with J gene TRBJ2-1, with TRBD1 as a possible D gene (6 bases). This CDR3 has 14 amino acids. V was shortened by 11 bases and J by 4 bases, with 18 bases between the two germline ends. Germline V gene sequence: CDR1 SEHNR, CDR2 FQNEAQ (reference sequence). The CDR3 spells CAGQREGQYNEQFF. The CDR3 DNA follows: TGTGCCGGACAGAGGGAAGGACAGTACAATGAGCAGTTCTTC. The full variable domain, in which reference TRBV7-9 and TRBJ2-1 provide the parts outside the CDR3, is DTGVSQNPRHKITKRGQNVTFRCDPISEHNRLYWYRQTLGQGPEFLTYFQNEAQLEKSRLLSDRFSAERPKGSFSTLEIQRTEQGDSAMYLCAGQREGQYNEQFFGPGTRLTVL.

V and J are TRBV19 and TRBJ2-7; 13 bases align to TRBD2. Germline V gene data show CDR1 as LNHDA and CDR2 as SQIVND (reference sequence). The CDR3 runs to 14 residues. With V trimmed by 3 bases and J by 7 bases, 3 bases remained unmatched. CDR3 coding DNA: TGTGCCAGTAGTATGGGACTAGCGGGAAGGGAGCAGTACTTC. Protein: CASSMGLAGREQYF. The variable domain in full, completed from reference TRBV19 and TRBJ2-7, reads DGGITQSPKYLFRKEGQNVTLSCEQNLNHDAMYWYRQDPGQGLRLIYYSQIVNDFQKGDIAEGYSVSREKKESFPLTVTSAQKNPTAFYLCASSMGLAGREQYFGPGTRLTVT.

The rearrangement uses TRBV19 and TRBJ1-2; no clear D. V gave up 4 bases and J gave up 5 bases, with 5 bases separating them. From germline, CDR1 is LNHDA and CDR2 SQIVND (reference sequence). The CDR3 spans 11 residues. CDR3 nucleotide sequence: TGTGCCAGTAGTACACAGTATGGCTACACCTTC. It encodes CASSTQYGYTF.

This chain links TRBV6-1 with TRBJ1-5, with unresolved D. The germline V and J ends were trimmed by 3 bases and 1 base, with 10 bases remaining between them. Germline loops: CDR1 MNHNS, CDR2 SASEGT. CDR3 size: 15 residues. The chain's CDR3 is CASSDQRRSNQPQHF. The CDR3 nucleotides read TGTGCCAGCAGTGATCAAAGGAGGAGCAATCAGCCCCAGCATTTT.

This chain joins TRBV5-1 and TRBJ2-1, with 14 bases aligning to TRBD2. Germline CDR1 and CDR2: SGHRS and YFSETQ. J lost 2 bases, V lost 4 bases, and 2 bases had no gene match. This CDR3 is 16 amino acids long. CDR3 amino acids: CASSKTSGRAYNEQFF. As DNA, the CDR3 is TGCGCCAGCAGCAAGACTAGCGGGAGGGCCTACAATGAGCAGTTCTTC.

This clone was detected only once. The chain combines TRBV4-1 with TRBJ2-7; 9 bases match TRBD2. The V gene end was trimmed by 0 bases and the J gene end by 3 bases; junction bases not matched to a gene: 6. The germline gives CDR1 MGHRA, CDR2 YSYEKL. The CDR3 has 16 residues. The CDR3 DNA sequence: TGCGCCAGCAGCCAAGATCAGGCTAGCGGGGACTACGAGCAGTACTTC. Translating it yields CASSQDQASGDYEQYF.

The CDR3 nucleotides are TGTGCCAGCAGTCCTAGCGGGGGCCTAAACTACGAGCAGTACTTC. Translating gives CASSPSGGLNYEQYF. The chain couples TRBV7-2 to TRBJ2-7, with 10 positions matching TRBD2. Trimming at V came to 6 bases and at J to 3 bases, leaving 8 bases not matched to a gene. This CDR3 comprises 15 residues. Germline V gene data show CDR1 as SGHTA and CDR2 as FQGNSA.

V gene TRBV5-8 combines with J gene TRBJ1-1, with TRBD1 matching 9 bases. CDR3 length: 14 residues. Trimming cost V 4 bases and J 4 bases; bases outside gene matches: 5. Germline V gives CDR1 SGHTS, CDR2 YDEGEE. The DNA of the CDR3 is TGTGCCAGCAGCGCGACGGACAGGGGCACTGAAGCTTTCTTT. This translates into CASSATDRGTEAFF.

The chain employs TRBV2 and TRBJ1-2; D is unclear. CDR1 and CDR2 from the germline V gene are SNHLY and FYNNEI. The CDR3 covers 12 residues. The germline V and J ends were trimmed by 7 bases and 4 bases, with 10 bases remaining between them. The CDR3 region is CASTDYPYGYTF. As DNA, the CDR3 is TGTGCCAGCACCGACTATCCCTATGGCTACACCTTC.